The present T cell receptor beta chain was sequenced within a study of synovial regulatory T cells in juvenile arthritis. Across the study: Treatments: a few naive, several methotrexate, one methotrexate plus infliximab, one unknown.

This CDR3 has 14 residues. The record lacks a DNA sequence. Germline CDR1 MNHNS, CDR2 SASEGT. Study-wide findings and caveats: TCR diversity was lower in inflammation-associated blood Treg cells than in other blood Treg cells.

Sequencing used immunoSEQ multiplex PCR; TCRdb keeps in-frame clones, though not all of them. Its clone listing holds about 9,900 clones. About this clone itself: Antigen specificity is unknown. The CDR3 does not end in the conserved phenylalanine or tryptophan, so this is likely a read error.

The source material was Treg cells from blood. Sample subset: HLA-DR+ inflammation-associated blood Treg cells. V and J are TRBV6-1 and TRBJ2-2; TCRdb returns TRBD2, unconfirmable since there is no DNA. The receptor was isolated from a donor between 2 and 29 years old with juvenile idiopathic arthritis. CDR3 in amino acids: CASSIGRNTGELFS.